This TCR beta chain came from a study of blood T cell repertoires in COVID-19. Study at large: The origin of the acute and convalescent COVID-19 samples was the United States, Italy and Spain.

In the original processing: Using reference gene primer amplification, nucleated cell counts were estimated. The assay was immunoSEQ multiplex PCR, and TCRdb's table has in-frame clones only and misses some. That table furnishes V, J and clone size, whereas the DNA furnished D and trimming. The sample yields about 90,000 clones, approximately 90% seen once. V trimming: 7 bases; J trimming: 6 bases; junction bases outside the gene matches: 15. The CDR3 contains 16 residues. Germline CDR1 SGHTA, CDR2 FQGNSA. This rearrangement joins TRBV7-2 to TRBJ2-3; 8 nucleotides agree with TRBD1. This TCR was recovered from a human donor with active COVID-19. The donor label of this sample is uncertain. The material sequenced was peripheral blood. DNA for the CDR3: TGTGCCAGCATACCAATCCCAGGGGGCGCTGCGGATACGCAGTATTTT. It translates to CASIPIPGGAADTQYF.